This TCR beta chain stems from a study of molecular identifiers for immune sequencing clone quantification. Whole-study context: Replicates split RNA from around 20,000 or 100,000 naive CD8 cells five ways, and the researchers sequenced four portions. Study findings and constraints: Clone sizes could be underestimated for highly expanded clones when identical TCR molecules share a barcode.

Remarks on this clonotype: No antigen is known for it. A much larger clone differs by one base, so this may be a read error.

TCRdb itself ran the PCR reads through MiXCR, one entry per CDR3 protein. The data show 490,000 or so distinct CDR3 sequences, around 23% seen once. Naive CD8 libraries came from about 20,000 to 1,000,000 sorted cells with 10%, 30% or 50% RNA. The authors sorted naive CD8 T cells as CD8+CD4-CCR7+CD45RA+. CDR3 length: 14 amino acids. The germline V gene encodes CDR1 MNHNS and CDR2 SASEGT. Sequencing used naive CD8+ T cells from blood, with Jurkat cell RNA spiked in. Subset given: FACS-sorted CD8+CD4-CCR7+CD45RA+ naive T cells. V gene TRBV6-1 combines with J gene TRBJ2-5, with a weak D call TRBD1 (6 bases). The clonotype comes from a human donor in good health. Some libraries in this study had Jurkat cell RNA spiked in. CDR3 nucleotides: TGTGCCGGCAGTGACAGGTTGGACAGAGAGACCCAGTACTTC. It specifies CAGSDRLDRETQYF.